The clone carrying this T cell receptor (beta chain) was recorded once. The source of the sample is a study of T cells in localized non-small cell lung cancer. The table came from immunoSEQ multiplex PCR; TCRdb's copy has only in-frame clones and leaves some out. The top ten hold more than 25% of the sample, which has 25,000 to 30,000 clones, roughly 90% seen once. The CDR3 totals 13 residues. Germline CDR1 reads SGHRS; CDR2 reads YFSETQ. V lost 0 bases and J 2 bases, leaving 6 bases between the germline ends. The TCR was taken from an older female donor with stage I lung adenocarcinoma. The chain has TRBV5-1 and TRBJ2-7; no clear D gene. The sequencing here drew on peripheral blood, taken before any cancer treatment. CDR3: CASSLASPYEQYF. For the CDR3, the DNA is TGCGCCAGCAGCTTGGCCAGCCCCTACGAGCAGTACTTC.